Given below is one T cell receptor (beta chain) in context. Its antigen is still unknown. This specimen comes from a study of shared clonotypes between healthy human individuals. As defined, naive CD8 cells were CD45RO-negative and positively selected for CCR7, with terminally differentiated effector memory CD45RA+ cells excluded. TCRdb's copy holds only in-frame clones and misses some; the assay was immunoSEQ multiplex PCR. The sample holds approximately 2,200,000 clones, under 95% seen once. Study outcomes and limitations: Clonotype sharing among donors, it was expected, would be affected by sequencing depth. The study drew on few donors, limiting represented genetic and exposure-history diversity. Non-shared clonotypes were found to have lower generation probabilities than the clonotypes that were shared by all four of the sorted-subset donors.

CDR3 length equals 17 residues. Germline V gives CDR1 SGHTA, CDR2 FQGNSA. Trimming cost V 7 bases and J 5 bases; bases outside gene matches: 11. The source is a man between 18 and 35 years old in good health. Some clones in this sample may be carry-over from other donors' samples. The material sequenced was naive CD8+ T cells from PBMCs. This chain uses TRBV7-2 with TRBJ1-4; 12 nucleotides align to TRBD1. The CDR3 bases are TGTGCCAGCAAAGGGAGGGACAGGGGGCTAAGGAATGAAAAACTGTTTTTT. It encodes CASKGRDRGLRNEKLFF.